This TCR beta chain was documented in a study of blood T cells in healthy people across ages. This clonotype was picked up many times. V was trimmed by 5 bases and J by 14 bases, leaving 16 bases between them. The CDR3 spans 12 residues. Germline V gene data show CDR1 as SGHAT and CDR2 as FQNNGV. Through a sample-barcoded 5' primer and a J-beta primer mix, a second PCR was run for roughly 7 to 11 cycles. TCRdb fed the 5' RACE reads into MiXCR, producing one record per CDR3 protein. The repertoire holds approximately 810,000 distinct CDR3 sequences, with under 30% as singletons. The sequence derives from a woman aged 80 or older in good health. The V and J genes are TRBV11-2 and TRBJ2-1, with D unresolved. Sequencing was carried out using blood. CDR3 sequence reads: CASSPSGWGKFF. In DNA form, the CDR3 reads TGTGCCAGCAGCCCCTCCGGCTGGGGTAAGTTCTTC. The whole variable domain, filled in from reference TRBV11-2 and TRBJ2-1, reads EAGVAQSPRYKIIEKRQSVAFWCNPISGHATLYWYQQILGQGPKLLIQFQNNGVVDDSQLPKDRFSAERLKGVDSTLKIQPAKLEDSAVYLCASSPSGWGKFFGPGTRLTVL.